The sequence of this T cell receptor beta chain was determined in a study of PD-1 blockade in classical Hodgkin lymphoma. Across the whole study: Nivolumab dosing for patients was 3 mg/kg, administered intravenously every 2 weeks. Whole-study findings and limits: CD4+ TCR diversity, unlike CD8+, climbed significantly by C4D1. Patients newly diagnosed and complete responders had comparable baseline diversity. Relapsed/refractory patients reportedly had lower baseline diversity than newly diagnosed patients.

Stated time point: cycle 4 day 1 (C4D1), after around six weeks of nivolumab. Each patient experienced a relapse that followed autologous stem cell transplantation, and brentuximab vedotin exposure varied. As regards this clone: The target antigen is unknown.

The repertoire was sequenced with immunoSEQ multiplex PCR; TCRdb's copy has only in-frame clones and lacks some. The table shows some 58,000 clones, with just over 90% occurring only once. Source: peripheral blood mononuclear cells (PBMCs), taken before the fourth cycle of nivolumab. The source of this sequence is a human donor with classical Hodgkin lymphoma.

The CDR3 nucleotides read TGTGCCAGCAGTTTTGAGGGTTTGGGAATATTCGGACAGCGCCCCACAGATACGCAGTATTTT. This codes for CASSFEGLGIFGQRPTDTQYF. The J gene is TRBJ2-3, the V gene TRBV28; tentatively, D is TRBD1 (6 bases). CDR1 and CDR2 from the germline V gene are MDHEN and SYDVKM. The V end lost 3 bases, the J end lost 2 bases, and 30 bases lay between the germline ends. The CDR3 spans 21 residues.